A single TCR beta chain is shown here with its context. Its target is not known. Those donating, healthy Caucasian individuals from Russia, were aged about 6 to 100. Per sample, a minimum of 6.5 million PBMCs were isolated. PCR was performed a second time for about 7 to 12 cycles using a sample-barcoded 5' primer and a J-beta primer mix. Each cDNA was tagged by a template-switch adaptor containing 12 random nucleotides. TCRdb fed the 5' RACE reads into MiXCR, producing one record per CDR3 protein. The table includes about 1.5 million distinct CDR3 sequences, 40% to 50% detected once. CDR1 is SNHLY and CDR2 is FYNNEI in the germline V gene. The CDR3 length is 16 residues. V lost 4 bases to trimming and J lost 5 bases; unmatched junction nucleotides: 10. This sample is part of a study of blood T cells in healthy people across ages. Findings of the study overall: Diversity of TCR beta correlated strongly with naive T cell percentage.

Source material: blood. The receptor was derived from a woman between 18 and 29 years old in good health. V is TRBV2 and J is TRBJ2-3, with 9 bases lining up with TRBD2. The CDR3 reads CASSVEGGGAGDTQYF. CDR3 DNA: TGTGCCAGCAGTGTAGAGGGCGGGGGGGCTGGAGATACGCAGTATTTT.